This T cell receptor beta chain came from a study of identical twins. There are a few counts of this clonotype. V lost 6 bases to trimming and J lost 7 bases, with 15 bases between them. The CDR3 length is 12 residues. CDR1 is SQVTM, CDR2 ANQGSEA, per germline. One entry per CDR3 protein results from TCRdb running MiXCR on the 5' RACE reads. This sample has approximately 700,000 distinct CDR3 sequences; approximately 18% occur once, and the top ten carry 13%. The data were also submitted as part of a second study, on T cells expressing NK-cell markers. From that study: The CD3+CD56-NKG2C+ fraction of a handful of donors was likewise dominated by these clonotypes.

The chain employs TRBV29-1 and TRBJ1-2; D may be TRBD1 (5 bases). The sequencing input was PBMCs. The sequence derives from a woman in her late teens or twenties in good health. CDR3 region: CSVTSGGGGYTF. Here the CDR3 DNA reads TGCAGCGTGACCTCCGGGGGTGGTGGCTACACCTTC.